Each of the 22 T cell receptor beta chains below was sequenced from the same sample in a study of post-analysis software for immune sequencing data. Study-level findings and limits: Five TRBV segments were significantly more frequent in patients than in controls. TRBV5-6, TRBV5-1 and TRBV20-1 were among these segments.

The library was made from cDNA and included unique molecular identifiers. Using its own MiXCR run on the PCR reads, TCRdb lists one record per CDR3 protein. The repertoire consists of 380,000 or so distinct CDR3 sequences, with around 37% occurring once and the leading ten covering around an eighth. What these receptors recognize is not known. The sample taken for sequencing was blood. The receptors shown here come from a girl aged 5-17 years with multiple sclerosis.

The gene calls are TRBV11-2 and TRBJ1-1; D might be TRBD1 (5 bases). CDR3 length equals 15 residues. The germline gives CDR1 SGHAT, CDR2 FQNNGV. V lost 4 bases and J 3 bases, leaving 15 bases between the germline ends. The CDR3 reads CASSSGLGEDTEAFF. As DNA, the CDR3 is TGTGCCAGCAGCTCCGGCCTGGGGGAGGACACTGAAGCTTTCTTT.

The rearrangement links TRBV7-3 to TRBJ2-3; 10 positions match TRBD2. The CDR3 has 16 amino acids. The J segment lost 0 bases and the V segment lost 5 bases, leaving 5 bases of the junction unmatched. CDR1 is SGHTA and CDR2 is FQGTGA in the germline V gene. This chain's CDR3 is CASSPEAGGSTDTQYF. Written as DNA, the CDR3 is TGTGCCAGCAGCCCTGAAGCGGGGGGGAGCACAGATACGCAGTATTTT.

CDR3 protein: CASSPRSGGGYEQYF. In DNA, the CDR3 is TGTGCCAGCAGCCCCAGGTCGGGGGGTGGCTACGAGCAGTACTTC. The chain links TRBV9 to TRBJ2-7; 7 bases map to TRBD2. Trimming cost V 4 bases and J 3 bases; bases outside gene matches: 10. This CDR3 is built from 15 residues. Per germline, CDR1 SGDLS and CDR2 YYNGEE.

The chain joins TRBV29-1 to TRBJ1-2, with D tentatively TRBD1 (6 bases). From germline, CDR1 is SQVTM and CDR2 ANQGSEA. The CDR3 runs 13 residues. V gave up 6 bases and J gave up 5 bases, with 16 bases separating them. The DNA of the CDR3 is TGCAGCGTCCCCGGGAAGGGGGGGTATGGCTACACCTTC. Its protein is CSVPGKGGYGYTF.

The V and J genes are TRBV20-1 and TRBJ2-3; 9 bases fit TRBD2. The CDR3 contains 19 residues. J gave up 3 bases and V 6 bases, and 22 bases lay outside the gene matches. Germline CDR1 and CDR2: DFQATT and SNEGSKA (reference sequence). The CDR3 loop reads CSAKSAGAGGPLSTDTQYF. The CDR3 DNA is TGCAGTGCCAAGTCGGCAGGGGCGGGGGGGCCGTTAAGTACAGATACGCAGTATTTT.

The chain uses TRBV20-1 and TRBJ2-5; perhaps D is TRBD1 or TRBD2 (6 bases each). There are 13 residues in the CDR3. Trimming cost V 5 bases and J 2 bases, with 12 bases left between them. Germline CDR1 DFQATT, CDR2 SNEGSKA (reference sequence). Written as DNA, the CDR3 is TGCAGTGCTCACCAAGGGGGGCAAGAGACCCAGTACTTC. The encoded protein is CSAHQGGQETQYF.

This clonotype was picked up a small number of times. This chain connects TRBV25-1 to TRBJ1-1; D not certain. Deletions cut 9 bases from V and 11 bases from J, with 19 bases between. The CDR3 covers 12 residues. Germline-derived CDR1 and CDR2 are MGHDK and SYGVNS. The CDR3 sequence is CASTDTRRAAFF. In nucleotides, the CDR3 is TGTGCCAGTACTGACACCCGACGAGCGGCTTTCTTT.

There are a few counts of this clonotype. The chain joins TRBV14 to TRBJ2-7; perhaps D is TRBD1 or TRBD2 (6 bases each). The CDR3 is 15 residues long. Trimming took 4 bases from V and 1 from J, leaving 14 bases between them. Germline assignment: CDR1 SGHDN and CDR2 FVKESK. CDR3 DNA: TGTGCCAGCAGCCCTCAAAGGGGGGTTTCCTACGAGCAGTACTTC. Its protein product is CASSPQRGVSYEQYF.

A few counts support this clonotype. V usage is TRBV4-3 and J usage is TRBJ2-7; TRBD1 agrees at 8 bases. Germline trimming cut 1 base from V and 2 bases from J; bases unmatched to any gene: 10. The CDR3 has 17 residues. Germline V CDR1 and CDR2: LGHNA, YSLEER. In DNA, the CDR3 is TGCGCCAGCAGCCAAGGTGAAATGAAACAGGGGGCCTACGAGCAGTACTTC. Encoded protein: CASSQGEMKQGAYEQYF.

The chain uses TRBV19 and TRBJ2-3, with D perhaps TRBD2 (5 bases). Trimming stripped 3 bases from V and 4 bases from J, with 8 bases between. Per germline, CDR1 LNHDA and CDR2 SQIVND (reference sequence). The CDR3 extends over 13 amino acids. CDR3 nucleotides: TGTGCCAGTAGTATCGAGGGCTCAGATACGCAGTATTTT. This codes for CASSIEGSDTQYF.

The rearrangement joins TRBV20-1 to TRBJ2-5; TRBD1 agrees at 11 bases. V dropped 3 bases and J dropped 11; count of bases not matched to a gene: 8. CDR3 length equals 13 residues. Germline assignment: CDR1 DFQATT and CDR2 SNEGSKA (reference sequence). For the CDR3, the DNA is TGCAGTGCTAGGGGACAGGGGGGAGGGGAGCAGTACTTC. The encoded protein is CSARGQGGGEQYF.

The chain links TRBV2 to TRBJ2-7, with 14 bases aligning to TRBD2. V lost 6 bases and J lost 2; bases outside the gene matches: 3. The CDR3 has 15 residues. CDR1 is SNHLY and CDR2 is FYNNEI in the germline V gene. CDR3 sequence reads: CASRVTSGGAYEQYF. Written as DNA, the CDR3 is TGTGCCAGCAGGGTGACTAGCGGGGGGGCCTACGAGCAGTACTTC.

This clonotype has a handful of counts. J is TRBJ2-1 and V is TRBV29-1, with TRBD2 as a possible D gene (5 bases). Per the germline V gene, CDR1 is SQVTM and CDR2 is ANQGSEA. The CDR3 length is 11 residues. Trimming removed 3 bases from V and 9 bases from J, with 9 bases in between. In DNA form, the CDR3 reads TGCAGCGTTGACGGGGAGCCTGAGCAGTTCTTC. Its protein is CSVDGEPEQFF.

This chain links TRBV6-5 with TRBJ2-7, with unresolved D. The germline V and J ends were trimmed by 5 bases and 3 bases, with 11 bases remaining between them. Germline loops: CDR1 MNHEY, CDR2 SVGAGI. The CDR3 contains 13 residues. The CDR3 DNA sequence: TGTGCCAGCAGTCCCATCGGGTACTACGAGCAGTACTTC. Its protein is CASSPIGYYEQYF.

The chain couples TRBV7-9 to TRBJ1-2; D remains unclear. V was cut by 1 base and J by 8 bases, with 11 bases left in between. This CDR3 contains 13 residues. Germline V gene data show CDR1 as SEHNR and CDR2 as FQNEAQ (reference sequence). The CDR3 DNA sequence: TGTGCCAGCAGCTTAGGAGAAATCCGGGGCTACACCTTC. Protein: CASSLGEIRGYTF.

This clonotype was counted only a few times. For the CDR3, the DNA is TGTGCCAGCAGTTACGAGGGACAGGGCACAGATACGCAGTATTTT. Protein product: CASSYEGQGTDTQYF. The chain uses TRBV6-2 or TRBV6-3 and TRBJ2-3; TRBD1 aligns across 8 bases. This CDR3 is built from 15 residues. In germline, CDR1 is MNHEY, CDR2 SVGEGT. The junction had 2 bases not matched to a gene; V was cut back by 2 bases and J by 1 base.

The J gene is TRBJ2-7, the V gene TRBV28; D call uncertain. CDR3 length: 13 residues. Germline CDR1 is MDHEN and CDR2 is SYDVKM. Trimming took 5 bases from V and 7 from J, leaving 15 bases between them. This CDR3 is CASSIYRAREQYF. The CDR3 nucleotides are TGTGCCAGCAGTATCTACCGGGCCCGGGAGCAGTACTTC.

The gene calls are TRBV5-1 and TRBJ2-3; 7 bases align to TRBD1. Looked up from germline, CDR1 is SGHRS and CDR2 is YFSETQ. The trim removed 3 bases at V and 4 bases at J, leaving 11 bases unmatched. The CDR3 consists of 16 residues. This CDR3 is CASSWARDRHPDTQYF. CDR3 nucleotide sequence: TGCGCCAGCAGCTGGGCTCGGGACAGACACCCAGATACGCAGTATTTT. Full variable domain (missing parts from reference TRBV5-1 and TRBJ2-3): KAGVTQTPRYLIKTRGQQVTLSCSPISGHRSVSWYQQTPGQGLQFLFEYFSETQRNKGNFPGRFSGRQFSNSRSEMNVSTLELGDSALYLCASSWARDRHPDTQYFGPGTRLTVL.

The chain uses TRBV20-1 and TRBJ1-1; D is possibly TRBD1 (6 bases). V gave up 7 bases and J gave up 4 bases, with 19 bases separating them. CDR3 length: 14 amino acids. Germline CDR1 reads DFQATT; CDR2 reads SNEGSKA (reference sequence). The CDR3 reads CSVGGGKGRTEAFF. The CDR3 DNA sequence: TGCAGTGTCGGTGGGGGCAAGGGGCGCACTGAAGCTTTCTTT.

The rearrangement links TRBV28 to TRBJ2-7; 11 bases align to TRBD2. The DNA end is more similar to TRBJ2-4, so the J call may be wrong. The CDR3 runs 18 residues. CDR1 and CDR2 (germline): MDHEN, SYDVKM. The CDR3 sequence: CASSPVVASGGSGAIQYF. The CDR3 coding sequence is TGTGCCAGCAGCCCAGTCGTGGCTAGCGGGGGGAGTGGGGCCATTCAGTACTTC.

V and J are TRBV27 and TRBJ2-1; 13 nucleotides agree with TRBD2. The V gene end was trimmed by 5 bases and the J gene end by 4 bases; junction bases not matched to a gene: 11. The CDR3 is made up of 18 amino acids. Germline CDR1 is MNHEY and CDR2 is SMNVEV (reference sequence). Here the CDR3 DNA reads TGTGCCAGCAGTCCTAGCCTACTAGCGGGGGGGCTATACAATGAGCAGTTCTTC. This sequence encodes CASSPSLLAGGLYNEQFF.

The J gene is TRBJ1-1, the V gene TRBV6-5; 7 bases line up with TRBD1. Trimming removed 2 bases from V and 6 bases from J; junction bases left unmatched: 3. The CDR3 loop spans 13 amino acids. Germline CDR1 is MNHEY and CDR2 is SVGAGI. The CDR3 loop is CASSYGTGAEAFF. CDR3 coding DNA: TGTGCCAGCAGTTACGGCACAGGGGCTGAAGCTTTCTTT.